These T cell receptor beta chains were read from a single sample in a study of blood T cell repertoires in COVID-19. The table came from immunoSEQ multiplex PCR; TCRdb's copy has only in-frame clones and leaves some out. This table holds a few hundred thousand clones, more than 85% found once. Sequencing was carried out using peripheral blood. Source of these receptors: a person aged 18-30 years with COVID-19, enrolled during active disease. Each CDR3 is given with its conserved first and last residue. The order of the fields is CDR3 protein, CDR3 DNA, V gene, J gene, CDR3 length, D gene, clone size. The D gene is left open where the match is weak. A clone size is listed for some rows: how often the clone was seen (once, few, many), or a class if it is expanded.

cdr3_aa: CASSSGAGGPNTGELFF
cdr3_nt: TGTGCCAGCAGTTCAGGAGCGGGAGGCCCGAACACCGGGGAGCTGTTTTTT
v_call: TRBV28
j_call: TRBJ2-2
cdr3_length: 17
d_call: TRBD2
clone_size: -

cdr3_aa: CATRDNGNSPLHF
cdr3_nt: TGTGCCACCAGAGACAACGGCAATTCACCCCTCCACTTT
v_call: TRBV24-1
j_call: TRBJ1-6
cdr3_length: 13
d_call: -
clone_size: -

cdr3_aa: CATSDPPGGTDTQYF
cdr3_nt: TGTGCCACCAGTGATCCTCCGGGGGGGACAGATACGCAGTATTTT
v_call: TRBV24-1
j_call: TRBJ2-3
cdr3_length: 15
d_call: TRBD2
clone_size: -

cdr3_aa: CASSLGSRGQNIQYF
cdr3_nt: TGTGCCAGCAGCTTGGGCTCAAGGGGGCAAAACATTCAGTACTTC
v_call: TRBV11-2
j_call: TRBJ2-4
cdr3_length: 15
d_call: TRBD1
clone_size: -

cdr3_aa: CASSFTSGNLYEQYF
cdr3_nt: TGTGCCAGCAGTTTCACTAGCGGGAACCTCTACGAGCAGTACTTC
v_call: TRBV6-2/TRBV6-3
j_call: TRBJ2-7
cdr3_length: 15
d_call: TRBD2
clone_size: -

cdr3_aa: CSVEFRESYNEQFF
cdr3_nt: TGCAGCGTTGAATTCCGGGAGTCTTACAATGAGCAGTTCTTC
v_call: TRBV29-1
j_call: TRBJ2-1
cdr3_length: 14
d_call: -
clone_size: -

cdr3_aa: CASSHLAEWRGTGELFF
cdr3_nt: TGTGCCAGCAGTCATCTAGCGGAGTGGAGAGGGACCGGGGAGCTGTTTTTT
v_call: TRBV27
j_call: TRBJ2-2
cdr3_length: 17
d_call: TRBD2
clone_size: -

cdr3_aa: CASSILSSGANVLTF
cdr3_nt: TGTGCCAGTAGTATTTTGAGCTCTGGGGCCAACGTCCTGACTTTC
v_call: TRBV19
j_call: TRBJ2-6
cdr3_length: 15
d_call: -
clone_size: once

cdr3_aa: CASRTRGNTEAFF
cdr3_nt: TGTGCCAGCCGAACTCGGGGGAACACTGAAGCTTTCTTT
v_call: TRBV27
j_call: TRBJ1-1
cdr3_length: 13
d_call: -
clone_size: few

cdr3_aa: CASSSRLAGVYEQYF
cdr3_nt: TGTGCCAGCAGTTCCAGACTAGCGGGAGTCTACGAGCAGTACTTC
v_call: TRBV6-2/TRBV6-3
j_call: TRBJ2-7
cdr3_length: 15
d_call: TRBD2
clone_size: -

cdr3_aa: CASSIIRGSPKREQFF
cdr3_nt: TGTGCCAGTAGTATAATTCGGGGATCCCCTAAAAGAGAGCAGTTCTTC
v_call: TRBV19
j_call: TRBJ2-1
cdr3_length: 16
d_call: -
clone_size: -

cdr3_aa: CASSLAGGNYGYTF
cdr3_nt: TGTGCCAGCAGCTTAGCCGGGGGGAACTATGGCTACACCTTC
v_call: TRBV7-8
j_call: TRBJ1-2
cdr3_length: 14
d_call: -
clone_size: -

cdr3_aa: CASTSLGGGLNQPQHF
cdr3_nt: TGTGCCAGCACGAGTCTCGGGGGAGGGCTGAATCAGCCCCAGCATTTT
v_call: TRBV27
j_call: TRBJ1-5
cdr3_length: 16
d_call: -
clone_size: -

cdr3_aa: CASSIGQVTGELFF
cdr3_nt: TGTGCCAGTAGTATTGGCCAGGTCACCGGGGAGCTGTTTTTT
v_call: TRBV19
j_call: TRBJ2-2
cdr3_length: 14
d_call: -
clone_size: -

cdr3_aa: CASSYARQGTYEQYF
cdr3_nt: TGTGCCAGCAGTTATGCCCGACAGGGCACCTACGAGCAGTACTTC
v_call: TRBV6-5
j_call: TRBJ2-7
cdr3_length: 15
d_call: TRBD1
clone_size: -

cdr3_aa: CASSMAHGYTF
cdr3_nt: TGTGCCAGTAGTATGGCCCATGGCTACACCTTC
v_call: TRBV19
j_call: TRBJ1-2
cdr3_length: 11
d_call: -
clone_size: -

cdr3_aa: CSAHAGLEQFF
cdr3_nt: TGCAGTGCCCATGCGGGTCTTGAGCAGTTCTTC
v_call: TRBV20-1
j_call: TRBJ2-1
cdr3_length: 11
d_call: -
clone_size: -

cdr3_aa: CASSPSGGLFYEQYF
cdr3_nt: TGTGCCAGCAGTCCCTCGGGGGGGTTGTTCTACGAGCAGTACTTC
v_call: TRBV6-5
j_call: TRBJ2-7
cdr3_length: 15
d_call: TRBD2
clone_size: few

cdr3_aa: CASTAVHYNEQFF
cdr3_nt: TGTGCCAGCACCGCGGTTCACTACAATGAGCAGTTCTTC
v_call: TRBV5-6
j_call: TRBJ2-1
cdr3_length: 13
d_call: -
clone_size: -

cdr3_aa: CASRFTGENQPQHF
cdr3_nt: TGTGCCAGTCGGTTTACAGGGGAAAATCAGCCCCAGCATTTT
v_call: TRBV19
j_call: TRBJ1-5
cdr3_length: 14
d_call: TRBD1
clone_size: -

cdr3_aa: CASLPRDRGLYNEQFF
cdr3_nt: TGTGCCAGCCTACCCCGGGACAGGGGTCTTTACAATGAGCAGTTCTTC
v_call: TRBV28
j_call: TRBJ2-1
cdr3_length: 16
d_call: TRBD1
clone_size: -

cdr3_aa: CATSDLRGLAGETDTQYF
cdr3_nt: TGTGCCACCAGTGATTTGCGAGGACTAGCGGGAGAAACAGATACGCAGTATTTT
v_call: TRBV24-1
j_call: TRBJ2-3
cdr3_length: 18
d_call: TRBD2
clone_size: -

cdr3_aa: CASSQQGVNGYTF
cdr3_nt: TGTGCCAGCAGCCAGCAGGGGGTGAATGGCTACACCTTC
v_call: TRBV14
j_call: TRBJ1-2
cdr3_length: 13
d_call: TRBD1
clone_size: -

cdr3_aa: CASSQGQGLFF
cdr3_nt: TGTGCCAGCAGTCAAGGACAGGGGTTGTTTTTT
v_call: TRBV6-2/TRBV6-3
j_call: TRBJ1-4
cdr3_length: 11
d_call: TRBD1
clone_size: -

cdr3_aa: CASGLSSGNTIYF
cdr3_nt: TGTGCCAGCGGACTCAGCTCTGGAAACACCATATATTTT
v_call: TRBV19
j_call: TRBJ1-3
cdr3_length: 13
d_call: -
clone_size: once

cdr3_aa: CASSQGLGVDTQYF
cdr3_nt: TGCGCCAGCAGCCAAGGTTTGGGAGTAGATACGCAGTATTTT
v_call: TRBV4-1
j_call: TRBJ2-3
cdr3_length: 14
d_call: -
clone_size: once